A selection of T cell receptor beta chains follows, all from one sample in a study of T cells in Graves' hyperthyroidism and ophthalmopathy. TCRdb used MiXCR to reprocess the multiplex PCR reads, holding one entry per CDR3 protein. The sample has 530,000 or so distinct CDR3 sequences, around a quarter seen once; the top ten hold approximately 10%. What was sequenced was blood. Receptors were obtained from a woman younger than 45 with Graves' ophthalmopathy. CDR3s include the opening cysteine and the closing phenylalanine or tryptophan. A D gene is named only where the DNA matches it firmly. Rows may omit the clone size; those that give it use once, few, many or a size class.

V,J,D,size,CDR3,DNA
TRBV12-3/TRBV12-4,TRBJ1-5,.,.,CASTSQPRQPQHF,TGTGCCAGCACTTCACAGCCACGACAGCCCCAGCATTTT
TRBV7-6,TRBJ2-4,.,many,CASSLDGNIQYF,TGTGCCAGCAGCTTAGACGGTAACATTCAGTACTTC
TRBV11-2,TRBJ2-7,.,.,CASSLRPGDGDYEQYF,TGTGCCAGCAGCTTAAGGCCCGGGGACGGAGACTACGAGCAGTACTTC
TRBV28,TRBJ1-1,.,.,CASIVSITHTEAFF,TGTGCCAGCATTGTTTCCATTACGCACACTGAAGCTTTCTTT
TRBV18,TRBJ1-5,TRBD1,few,CASSPRGTGNSIQPQHF,TGTGCCAGCTCACCAAGAGGGACAGGGAATTCTATTCAGCCCCAGCATTTT
TRBV4-3,TRBJ2-2,TRBD1,.,CASSVQGARNTGELFF,TGCGCCAGCAGCGTCCAGGGGGCGCGGAACACCGGGGAGCTGTTTTTT
TRBV6-1,TRBJ1-1,.,few,CASIRRGGGTEAFF,TGTGCCAGCATTAGAAGGGGGGGAGGGACTGAAGCTTTCTTT
TRBV29-1,TRBJ1-2,.,.,CSVEEGPGYTF,TGCAGCGTTGAAGAAGGGCCCGGCTACACCTTC
TRBV29-1,TRBJ1-5,TRBD1,many,CSVRTGLSQPQHF,TGCAGCGTTAGGACAGGGCTAAGTCAGCCCCAGCATTTT
TRBV5-1,TRBJ2-2,.,.,CASSLAGENTGELFF,TGCGCCAGCAGCTTGGCAGGAGAGAACACCGGGGAGCTGTTTTTT
TRBV6-5,TRBJ2-7,TRBD1,many,CASRARQGSYEQYF,TGTGCCAGCAGGGCAAGACAGGGATCCTACGAGCAGTACTTC
TRBV29-1,TRBJ1-2,.,many,CSVEELGEEGYTF,TGCAGCGTTGAAGAATTAGGGGAGGAGGGCTACACCTTC
TRBV6-1,TRBJ2-5,TRBD1,many,CASSDTGGLGTQYF,TGTGCCAGCAGTGATACAGGGGGCCTCGGGACCCAGTACTTC
TRBV6-2/TRBV6-3,TRBJ1-5,.,.,CASSYGRVEGQPQHF,TGTGCCAGCAGTTACGGCCGAGTGGAGGGGCAGCCCCAGCATTTT
TRBV28,TRBJ1-2,.,.,CASSLWVVGANYGYTF,TGTGCCAGCAGTTTATGGGTTGTGGGGGCTAACTATGGCTACACCTTC
TRBV27,TRBJ1-2,.,many,CASRPTGSPGYTF,TGTGCCAGCAGACCTACAGGGTCGCCTGGCTACACCTTC
TRBV11-2,TRBJ2-7,TRBD2,.,CASSGLVTSGSYEQYF,TGTGCCAGCAGCGGTTTGGTGACTAGCGGGTCCTACGAGCAGTACTTC
TRBV20-1,TRBJ1-2,TRBD1,.,CSARDFRGWIYGYTF,TGCAGTGCTAGAGACTTCAGGGGGTGGATCTATGGCTACACCTTC
TRBV15,TRBJ1-2,.,many,CATSRGSRGYNYGYTF,TGTGCCACCAGCAGGGGCTCGCGGGGGTATAACTATGGCTACACCTTC
TRBV7-8,TRBJ2-7,.,.,CASGLPFSYEQYF,TGTGCCAGCGGCTTACCATTCTCCTACGAGCAGTACTTC
TRBV4-1,TRBJ2-7,.,.,CASSQEAASFRSYEQYF,TGCGCCAGCAGCCAAGAAGCGGCTAGCTTCCGCTCCTACGAGCAGTACTTC
TRBV27,TRBJ1-5,.,many,CASSFGGVNQPQHF,TGTGCCAGCAGTTTTGGGGGGGTTAATCAGCCCCAGCATTTT
TRBV6-2/TRBV6-3,TRBJ2-7,.,.,CASSSPWDAYSYEQYF,TGTGCCAGCAGTTCACCCTGGGACGCCTACTCCTACGAGCAGTACTTC
TRBV7-8,TRBJ2-7,.,.,CASSSNYVSYEQYF,TGTGCCAGCAGCTCTAACTATGTGAGCTACGAGCAGTACTTC